This passage covers 17 T cell receptor beta chains from one sample sequenced in a study of T cells after yellow fever vaccination. TCRdb itself ran the 5' RACE reads through MiXCR, one entry per CDR3 protein. The sample records 300,000 to 350,000 distinct CDR3 sequences, roughly 10% being singletons. Here the sequenced sample was CD4+ T cells sorted from PBMCs, taken 45 days after the yellow fever booster vaccination. These receptors were collected from a man in his late teens or twenties who received the YFV17D yellow fever vaccine.

This clonotype was observed a few times. The chain recombines TRBV20-1 with TRBJ2-5; D not certain. The germline V and J ends were trimmed by 6 bases and 5 bases, with 13 bases remaining between them. CDR1 is DFQATT, CDR2 SNEGSKA, per germline (reference sequence). This CDR3 has 12 residues. The DNA for the CDR3 is TGCAGTGCCCCCCTGAGGATGGAGACCCAGTACTTC. It encodes CSAPLRMETQYF.

This clonotype was detected many times. V and J are TRBV7-3 and TRBJ1-1; D unresolved. The CDR3 consists of 13 residues. Trimming removed 1 base at V and 0 bases at J, with 3 bases between. CDR1 is SGHTA, CDR2 FQGTGA, per germline. Here the CDR3 reads CASSLNVNTEAFF. CDR3 nucleotides: TGTGCCAGCAGCTTAAATGTGAACACTGAAGCTTTCTTT.

This chain joins TRBV5-5 and TRBJ2-6; D is possibly TRBD1 (7 bases). Germline CDR1 reads SGHKS; CDR2 reads YYEKEE (reference sequence). The V and J ends lost 2 bases and 0 bases respectively, with 12 bases between them. The CDR3 extends over 17 amino acids. This CDR3 reads CASSFGQGGSGANVLTF. For the CDR3, the DNA is TGTGCCAGCAGCTTTGGGCAGGGGGGCTCTGGGGCCAACGTCCTGACTTTC.

Only a few counts were recorded for this clonotype. The CDR3 sequence is CSAINFKGGLLDTQYF. The CDR3 nucleotides are TGCAGTGCTATTAACTTTAAGGGGGGGCTTTTGGATACGCAGTATTTT. J is TRBJ2-3 and V is TRBV20-1, with D possibly being TRBD2 (7 bases). Germline V gene lookup returns CDR1 DFQATT and CDR2 SNEGSKA (reference sequence). V lost 4 bases to trimming and J lost 6 bases, with 23 bases between them. CDR3 size: 16 residues.

J is TRBJ2-1 and V is TRBV27; possibly TRBD1 for D (5 bases). This CDR3 is 14 amino acids long. V gave up 3 bases and J gave up 2 bases, with 8 bases separating them. The V gene's germline CDR1 is MNHEY and CDR2 SMNVEV (reference sequence). CDR3 DNA: TGTGCCAGCAGTTTTTTCAGGGCCTACAATGAGCAGTTCTTC. Translating gives CASSFFRAYNEQFF.

As DNA, the CDR3 is TGTGCCAGCAGCCGAGGGGGCGCGACTGGCAATCAGCCCCAGCATTTT. It specifies CASSRGGATGNQPQHF. The chain carries TRBV5-6 and TRBJ1-5; TRBD1 aligns across 7 bases. CDR1 and CDR2 from the germline V gene are SGHDT and YYEEEE. The V gene end was trimmed by 4 bases and the J gene end by 2 bases; junction bases not matched to a gene: 9. The CDR3 covers 16 residues.

Many counts were recorded for this clonotype. V is TRBV28 and J is TRBJ1-4; 7 bases line up with TRBD1. The V and J ends lost 5 bases and 1 base, in that order; junction bases with no gene match: 7. The CDR3 spans 16 residues. The germline gives CDR1 MDHEN, CDR2 SYDVKM. DNA for the CDR3: TGTGCCAGCAGTCCTCCCCGACAGGGAACTAATGAAAAACTGTTTTTT. Residues: CASSPPRQGTNEKLFF. The full variable domain, rest sourced from reference TRBV28 and TRBJ1-4, is DVKVTQSSRYLVKRTGEKVFLECVQDMDHENMFWYRQDPGLGLRLIYFSYDVKMKEKGDIPEGYSVSREKKERFSLILESASTNQTSMYLCASSPPRQGTNEKLFFGSGTQLSVL.

This clonotype has only a few counts. The CDR3 nucleotides read TGTGCCAGCTTGGGGAAAACCACGGGACAGATTTACAATGAGCAGTTCTTC. Its translation is CASLGKTTGQIYNEQFF. The genes are TRBV6-2 or TRBV6-3 and TRBJ2-1, with TRBD1 identical over 7 bases. This CDR3 has 17 residues. V lost 8 bases and J lost 4; bases outside the gene matches: 17. Germline CDR1 and CDR2: MNHEY and SVGEGT.

The genes are TRBV4-3 and TRBJ1-2; tentatively, D is TRBD1 (5 bases). Trimming shortened V by 1 base and J by 6 bases, and 9 bases separated the two germline ends. Germline V gene lookup returns CDR1 LGHNA and CDR2 YSLEER. The CDR3 totals 13 residues. CDR3 amino acids: CASSQAQGHGYTF. CDR3 bases: TGCGCCAGCAGCCAAGCCCAGGGACATGGCTACACCTTC.

This clonotype showed up many times. This chain connects TRBV20-1 to TRBJ2-7; 7 bases are shared with TRBD1. Germline lookup yields CDR1 DFQATT and CDR2 SNEGSKA (reference sequence). The CDR3 runs to 14 residues. J lost 6 bases, V lost 6 bases, and 14 bases had no gene match. This CDR3 is CSAHDRVKTSEQYF. Here the CDR3 DNA reads TGCAGTGCCCACGACAGGGTAAAGACTTCCGAGCAGTACTTC.

In its sample, this clonotype was seen a few times. The chain recombines TRBV4-2 with TRBJ1-1; the match to TRBD1 covers 7 bases. The germline V gene has CDR1 LGHNA and CDR2 YNFKEQ. V was clipped by 6 bases and J by 7 bases; unmatched bases: 11. The CDR3 contains 14 residues. The CDR3 protein is CASRTGQVKDEAFF. CDR3 DNA sequence: TGTGCCAGCAGAACCGGACAGGTCAAGGATGAAGCTTTCTTT.

This clonotype was detected many times. V usage is TRBV24-1 and J usage is TRBJ2-1, with D possibly matching TRBD1 (5 bases). There are 16 residues in the CDR3. With 3 bases removed from V and 0 bases from J, the gap between germline ends came to 11 bases. Germline V gene sequence: CDR1 KGHDR, CDR2 SFDVKD. This chain's CDR3 is CATSDIQGASYNEQFF. The CDR3 DNA reads TGTGCCACCAGTGATATTCAAGGGGCCTCCTACAATGAGCAGTTCTTC.

This clonotype was counted at least ten times. The genes are TRBV4-1 and TRBJ2-1, with 12 bases fitting TRBD2. The CDR3 is 19 amino acids. Germline assignment: CDR1 MGHRA and CDR2 YSYEKL. J was trimmed by 5 bases and V by 2 bases; bases with no gene match: 13. The CDR3 nucleotides are TGCGCCAGCAGCCAACTCCCGGCAGCTAGCGGGGGGGTGCACAATGAGCAGTTCTTC. This encodes CASSQLPAASGGVHNEQFF.

This clonotype was found many times. The chain joins TRBV12-3 or TRBV12-4 to TRBJ2-7, with D possibly being TRBD2 (6 bases). Trimming cost V 6 bases and J 9 bases, with 21 bases left between them. This CDR3 is 14 amino acids long. The CDR3 coding sequence is TGTGCCAGCAGCCTACGAACCCGGGACTCCCGGCAGTACTTC. Its translation is CASSLRTRDSRQYF.

The sample holds a few counts of this clonotype. V usage is TRBV7-9 and J usage is TRBJ1-4, with TRBD1 matching 12 bases. CDR3 length equals 15 residues. V trimming: 5 bases; J trimming: 7 bases; junction bases outside the gene matches: 5. Germline CDR1 reads SEHNR; CDR2 reads FQNEAQ (reference sequence). DNA of the CDR3: TGTGCCAGCAGCAGGGACAGGGGGCGCGTTGAAAAACTGTTTTTT. This sequence encodes CASSRDRGRVEKLFF. Using reference TRBV7-9 and TRBJ1-4 for the parts outside the CDR3, the full variable domain is DTGVSQNPRHKITKRGQNVTFRCDPISEHNRLYWYRQTLGQGPEFLTYFQNEAQLEKSRLLSDRFSAERPKGSFSTLEIQRTEQGDSAMYLCASSRDRGRVEKLFFGSGTQLSVL.

The J gene is TRBJ2-7, the V gene TRBV5-1; no firm D call. The germline V gene has CDR1 SGHRS and CDR2 YFSETQ. The CDR3 loop spans 13 amino acids. V was pared by 0 bases and J by 3 bases, with 7 bases between. CDR3 DNA sequence: TGCGCCAGCAGCTTGGACCCGAGCTACGAGCAGTACGTC. This sequence encodes CASSLDPSYEQYV.

V usage is TRBV15 and J usage is TRBJ2-1; 8 nucleotides align to TRBD2. V trimming: 10 bases; J trimming: 0 bases; junction bases outside the gene matches: 5. The CDR3 has 14 residues. The germline CDR1 and CDR2 sequences are LNHNV and YYDKDF (reference sequence). The CDR3 DNA reads as TGTGCCAGCTCGGGGGGGAGCTCCTACAATGAGCAGTTCTTC. Amino acids: CASSGGSSYNEQFF.